These T cell receptor beta chains were read from a single sample in a study of identical twins. TCRdb recomputed calls from the 5' RACE reads with MiXCR, one row per CDR3 protein. The sample consists of about 1.7 million distinct CDR3 sequences, about 31% of them appearing once. Material for sequencing was cord blood. The receptor set was obtained from a newborn girl in good health. Each CDR3 is given with its conserved first and last residue. D genes are given only for firm matches. Size is stated for part of the rows, as once, few or many counts, or as a class when the clone is expanded.

d_call j_call v_call clone_size cdr3_nt cdr3_aa
- TRBJ2-7 TRBV12-3/TRBV12-4 few TGTGCCAGCAGTTTAAATCGTGGGCAGGGCTACGAGCAGTACTTC CASSLNRGQGYEQYF
- TRBJ2-1 TRBV7-2 - TGTGCCAGCAGCTTAAGTGTTGGGGCCCCCTCCTACAATGAGCAGTTCTTC CASSLSVGAPSYNEQFF
TRBD2 TRBJ2-1 TRBV20-1 - TGCAGTGCTAGAGATAGGGTGACCGGGACTAGCGGGGGGGGCTATGGGCAGTTCTTC CSARDRVTGTSGGGYGQFF
- TRBJ2-7 TRBV3-1 - TGTGCCAGCAGCCAAGAGGAACAGGGTGGCGAGCAGTACTTC CASSQEEQGGEQYF
- TRBJ1-3 TRBV3-1 - TGTGCCAGCAGCCAAAGGCCGCGGACACACCGCTCTGGAAACACCATATATTTT CASSQRPRTHRSGNTIYF
- TRBJ2-7 TRBV7-6 - TGTGCCAGCAGCTTAAATTTGAAAGGGGACTTCTACGAGCAGTACTTC CASSLNLKGDFYEQYF
TRBD1 TRBJ1-2 TRBV25-1 few TGTGCCAGCAGTGACCCCCGACAGGGCCCTAACTATGGCTACACCTTC CASSDPRQGPNYGYTF
TRBD1 TRBJ2-3 TRBV12-3/TRBV12-4 many TGTGCCAGCAGTTCGGACAGGGGCACAGATACGCAGTATTTT CASSSDRGTDTQYF
- TRBJ2-3 TRBV20-1 few TGCAGTGCTAGCCCCCGAGTAGCGGCCCACACAGATACGCAGTATTTT CSASPRVAAHTDTQYF
- TRBJ2-7 TRBV27 many TGTGCCAGCAGTTTATCGGGGAAGCTCTACGAGCAGTACTTC CASSLSGKLYEQYF
- TRBJ2-7 TRBV20-1 few TGCAGTGCCCGGATAGGACAGAAGAACTACGAGCAGTACTTC CSARIGQKNYEQYF
- TRBJ1-1 TRBV6-6 - TGTGCCAGCAGTTACTCGATCGGGGGCACTGAAGCTTTCTTT CASSYSIGGTEAFF
TRBD2 TRBJ2-1 TRBV10-3 - TGTGCCATCAGTGAGTATTCGGGACTAGCGGGGAGCTCCTACAATGAGCAGTTCTTC CAISEYSGLAGSSYNEQFF
- TRBJ1-2 TRBV25-1 - TGTGCCAGCAGTGACCTGGCGGGGGATTACTATGGCTACACCTTC CASSDLAGDYYGYTF
- TRBJ1-1 TRBV6-6 - TGTGCCAGCTTCCGAGAAGGCGCTTTCTTT CASFREGAFF
TRBD1 TRBJ1-1 TRBV19 - TGTGCCAGTAGTATGGGACAGGGGGCCACTGAAGCTTTCTTT CASSMGQGATEAFF
- TRBJ2-7 TRBV20-1 few TGCAGTGCTAGAGGTATATATGGCTCGGGGCTCTACGAGCAGTACTTC CSARGIYGSGLYEQYF
- TRBJ2-2 TRBV5-1 - TGCGCCAGCAGCTTGGGTGAGAAGAACACCGGGGAGCTGTTTTTT CASSLGEKNTGELFF
TRBD2 TRBJ2-5 TRBV11-2 - TGTGCCAGCAGCTTTTCTAGCGGGGGGGCCAATGAGCAGTACTTC CASSFSSGGANEQYF
- TRBJ1-2 TRBV6-5 few TGTGCCAGCAGTTCTACCCAACCAAACCGGGGGCGGGACTATGGCTACACCTTC CASSSTQPNRGRDYGYTF
TRBD2 TRBJ2-3 TRBV6-5 many TGTGCCAGCAGTACCGGGACTAGCGGCCGCACAGATACGCAGTATTTT CASSTGTSGRTDTQYF
- TRBJ2-5 TRBV24-1 - TGTGCCGGGGGGGCTGGAGCTGCGCGTATCAATGAGCAGTACTTC CAGGAGAARINEQYF
- TRBJ1-6 TRBV25-1 - TGTGCCAGCAGTGCCGGGGATAATTCACCCCTCCACTTT CASSAGDNSPLHF
TRBD2 TRBJ2-5 TRBV5-1 few TGCGCCAGCAGCTTGGGGGGGACTAGCCTTTTCAATGAGCAGTACTTC CASSLGGTSLFNEQYF
TRBD1 TRBJ2-1 TRBV7-9 - TGTGCCAGCAGCACGCGACAGGGGATTGATATCGATGAGCAGTTCTTC CASSTRQGIDIDEQFF
- TRBJ2-7 TRBV29-1 - TGCAGCGTTGAGGAATTAGCGCGGCACAATGAGCAGTACTTC CSVEELARHNEQYF
TRBD2 TRBJ2-1 TRBV20-1 - TGCAGTGCCAGAGCGGGAGGCCCTTTTATTTACAATGAGCAGTTCTTC CSARAGGPFIYNEQFF
- TRBJ2-6 TRBV28 - TGTGCCAGCGATAAGGCAGGGACCCGCTCTGGGGCCAACGTCCTGACTTTC CASDKAGTRSGANVLTF
- TRBJ2-1 TRBV11-2 - TGTGCCAGCAGCTTAGTTGCGAGGGCCTACAATGAGCAGTTCTTC CASSLVARAYNEQFF
TRBD1 TRBJ2-4 TRBV9 many TGTGCCAGCAGCCCACCGGGACAGGGGACCAAAAACATTCAGTACTTC CASSPPGQGTKNIQYF
- TRBJ2-7 TRBV28 - TGTGCCAGCAGGCTACAGGGCCTTTCATCCTACGAGCAGTACTTC CASRLQGLSSYEQYF
TRBD1 TRBJ2-1 TRBV5-1 - TGCGCCAGCAGCTTGGGCGACAGGGGGATTCGCTACAATGAGCAGTTCTTC CASSLGDRGIRYNEQFF
- TRBJ2-5 TRBV9 - TGTGCCAGCAGCGTGTCCTGGCGGGGCGTTCAAGAGACCCAGTACTTC CASSVSWRGVQETQYF
- TRBJ2-4 TRBV4-1 - TGCGCCGGCAGCCAAGATTACCCGACCCACGGGATTCAGTACTTC CAGSQDYPTHGIQYF
- TRBJ1-2 TRBV7-9 few TGTGCCAGCAGCTTAGACGAGGATAACTATGGCTACACCTTC CASSLDEDNYGYTF
- TRBJ2-1 TRBV25-1 - TGTGCCAGCAGTGAAACCGATCCTACAGCGGCCAGCTCCTACAATGAGCAGTTCTTC CASSETDPTAASSYNEQFF
- TRBJ2-3 TRBV11-2 few TGTGCCAGCCTCTTAAACTTCGGGACTGGAACAGATACGCAGTATTTT CASLLNFGTGTDTQYF
TRBD2 TRBJ2-3 TRBV27 few TGTGCCAGCATTAGGGGGACTAGCGGGAGGGCCCATACAGATACGCAGTATTTT CASIRGTSGRAHTDTQYF
TRBD1 TRBJ1-6 TRBV20-1 few TGCAGTGCCCCGGGACAGGAGGATTCACCCCTCCACTTT CSAPGQEDSPLHF
- TRBJ2-1 TRBV11-2 few TGTGCCAGCAGCTTAGAATGGGGCAGCTCCTACAATGAGCAGTTCTTC CASSLEWGSSYNEQFF